The rows below give T cell receptor beta chains drawn from one sample of a study of blood T cells in healthy people across ages. TCRdb re-called the 5' RACE reads with MiXCR, one entry per CDR3 protein. The sample consists of over 1,500,000 distinct CDR3 sequences, 39% of them appearing once. Sequencing input: blood. These receptors all come from a human donor in good health. Each CDR3 is given with its conserved first and last residue. The D gene is left open where the match is weak. Clone size, where shown, is once, few, many, or a class for clones that have expanded.

TRBV4-3	-	TRBJ2-4	-	CASGQDRFSSKNIQYF	TGCGCCAGCGGCCAAGATCGGTTTTCCTCCAAAAACATTCAGTACTTC
TRBV29-1	-	TRBJ2-5	-	CSVEVNGDGQETQYF	TGCAGCGTTGAAGTCAACGGGGACGGACAAGAGACCCAGTACTTC
TRBV12-5	few	TRBJ2-1	-	CASGLVVSNPYNEQFF	TGTGCTAGTGGTTTGGTAGTATCGAACCCCTACAATGAGCAGTTCTTC
TRBV12-3/TRBV12-4	once	TRBJ2-3	-	CASPKGVTLGTDTQYF	TGTGCCAGCCCTAAGGGGGTGACCTTGGGTACAGATACGCAGTATTTT
TRBV20-1	few	TRBJ1-2	-	CSARDRQASYGYTF	TGCAGTGCTAGAGATCGACAGGCAAGCTATGGCTACACCTTC
TRBV2	few	TRBJ2-6	-	CATRGTGANVLTF	TGTGCCACCAGGGGAACCGGGGCCAACGTCCTGACTTTC
TRBV10-3	-	TRBJ2-5	TRBD1	CAISESGAGGVETQYF	TGTGCCATCAGTGAGTCCGGGGCAGGGGGCGTAGAGACCCAGTACTTC
TRBV6-2/TRBV6-3	-	TRBJ2-7	-	CASSYSRDSSYEQYF	TGTGCCAGCAGTTACTCGCGGGACAGCTCCTACGAGCAGTACTTC
TRBV5-4	-	TRBJ2-6	-	CASSSTLGSGANVLTF	TGTGCCAGCAGCTCGACCTTGGGCTCTGGGGCCAACGTCCTGACTTTC
TRBV20-1	few	TRBJ2-1	-	CSASLRSYNEQFF	TGCAGTGCTAGTCTGCGCTCCTACAATGAGCAGTTCTTC
TRBV6-2/TRBV6-3	-	TRBJ2-2	-	CASSYGATGELFF	TGTGCCAGCAGTTACGGGGCAACCGGGGAGCTGTTTTTT
TRBV4-3	few	TRBJ2-7	TRBD1	CASAPGTGDSYEQYF	TGCGCCAGCGCCCCCGGGACAGGGGATTCCTACGAGCAGTACTTC
TRBV7-2	-	TRBJ1-2	-	CANSLVGEGYGYTF	TGTGCCAACAGCTTAGTAGGGGAAGGCTATGGCTACACCTTC
TRBV10-3	few	TRBJ1-2	TRBD1	CAISAGTGNYGYTF	TGTGCCATCAGCGCCGGGACAGGGAACTATGGCTACACCTTC
TRBV4-1	few	TRBJ2-1	-	CASSQREYYNEQFF	TGCGCCAGCAGCCAGCGCGAGTATTACAATGAGCAGTTCTTC
TRBV6-1	-	TRBJ1-2	TRBD1	CASFLAPGTGGPRLGYTF	TGTGCCAGCTTCCTCGCCCCCGGGACAGGGGGACCCCGGCTTGGCTACACCTTC
TRBV7-2	-	TRBJ2-1	TRBD2	CASSFRYSGGRSSYNEQFF	TGTGCCAGCAGCTTTCGGTACAGCGGGGGCCGGAGCTCCTACAATGAGCAGTTCTTC
TRBV7-9	once	TRBJ2-1	-	CASSWGVGGPLGNEQFF	TGTGCCAGCAGCTGGGGCGTCGGGGGCCCCCTGGGAAATGAGCAGTTCTTC
TRBV7-8	once	TRBJ2-2	TRBD1	CASSLPGWDRWTGGELFF	TGTGCCAGCAGCCTCCCAGGTTGGGACAGGTGGACCGGCGGGGAGCTGTTTTTT
TRBV10-3	few	TRBJ1-2	TRBD1	CAISTGETPNYGYTF	TGTGCCATCAGTACAGGGGAGACCCCTAACTATGGCTACACCTTC
TRBV5-1	-	TRBJ2-7	-	CASSLEGGTTGEQYF	TGCGCCAGCAGCTTGGAGGGGGGCACGACGGGGGAGCAGTACTTC
TRBV12-3/TRBV12-4	-	TRBJ1-4	TRBD1	CASNPVFTYRGNEKLFF	TGTGCCAGCAACCCGGTCTTTACGTACAGGGGGAATGAAAAACTGTTTTTT
TRBV6-2/TRBV6-3	-	TRBJ2-7	-	CASSYFLRTAYEQYF	TGTGCCAGCAGTTACTTTTTACGGACAGCCTACGAGCAGTACTTC
TRBV2	-	TRBJ2-1	TRBD2	CASRQRGDNEQFF	TGTGCCAGCCGACAGCGGGGGGACAATGAGCAGTTCTTC
TRBV7-2	-	TRBJ1-3	-	CASSSSRRSRNTIYF	TGTGCCAGCAGCTCCTCACGACGGTCCCGGAACACCATATATTTT
TRBV28	few	TRBJ2-3	-	CASSPRFRTDTQYF	TGTGCCAGCAGCCCAAGGTTTCGCACAGATACGCAGTATTTT
TRBV7-7	-	TRBJ2-7	-	CASSPRPGQPYEQYF	TGTGCTAGCAGCCCACGGCCCGGGCAGCCCTACGAGCAGTACTTC